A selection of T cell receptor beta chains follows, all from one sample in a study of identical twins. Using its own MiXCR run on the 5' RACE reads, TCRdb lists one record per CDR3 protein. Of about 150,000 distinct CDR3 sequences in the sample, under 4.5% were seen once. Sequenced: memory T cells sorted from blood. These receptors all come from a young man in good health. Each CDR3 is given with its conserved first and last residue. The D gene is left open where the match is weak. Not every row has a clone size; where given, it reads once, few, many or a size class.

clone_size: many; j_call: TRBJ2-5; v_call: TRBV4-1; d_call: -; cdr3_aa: CASSQDDHRGETQYF; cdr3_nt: TGCGCCAGCAGCCAAGATGATCATCGGGGAGAGACCCAGTACTTC
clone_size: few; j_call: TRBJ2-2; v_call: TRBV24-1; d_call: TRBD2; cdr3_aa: CATSDPRTSGRASNTGELFF; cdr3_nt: TGTGCCACCAGTGATCCGAGGACTAGCGGGAGGGCCTCGAACACCGGGGAGCTGTTTTTT
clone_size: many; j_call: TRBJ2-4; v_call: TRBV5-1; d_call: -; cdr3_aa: CASSLASRVGDIQYF; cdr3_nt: TGCGCCAGCAGCTTGGCTTCGAGGGTTGGAGACATTCAGTACTTC
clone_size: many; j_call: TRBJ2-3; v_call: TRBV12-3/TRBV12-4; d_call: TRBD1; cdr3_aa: CASSYRGRTDTQYF; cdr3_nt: TGTGCCAGCAGTTACAGGGGGCGCACAGATACGCAGTATTTT
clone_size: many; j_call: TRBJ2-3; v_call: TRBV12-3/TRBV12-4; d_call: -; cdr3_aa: CASSFKTGVDTQYF; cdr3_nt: TGTGCCAGCAGTTTTAAGACAGGAGTAGATACGCAGTATTTT
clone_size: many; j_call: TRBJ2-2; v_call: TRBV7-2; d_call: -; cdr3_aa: CASSPGPLTGELFF; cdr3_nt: TGTGCCAGCAGCCCGGGACCCCTCACCGGGGAGCTGTTTTTT
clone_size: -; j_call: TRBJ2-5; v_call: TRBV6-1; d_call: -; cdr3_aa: CASSGLLEETQYF; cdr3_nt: TGTGCCAGCAGCGGGTTGCTGGAAGAGACCCAGTACTTC
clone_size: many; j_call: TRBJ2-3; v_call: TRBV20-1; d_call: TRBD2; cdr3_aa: CSAKLAGGADTQYF; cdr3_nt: TGCAGTGCTAAACTAGCGGGGGGGGCGGATACGCAGTATTTT
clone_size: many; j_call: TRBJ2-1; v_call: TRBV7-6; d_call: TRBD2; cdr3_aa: CASSPGLAVAYNEQFF; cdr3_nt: TGTGCCAGCAGCCCAGGACTAGCGGTCGCCTACAATGAGCAGTTCTTC
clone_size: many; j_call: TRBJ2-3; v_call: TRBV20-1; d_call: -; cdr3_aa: CSAAPGSSSTDTQYF; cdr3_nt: TGCAGTGCCGCTCCAGGTAGTTCTAGCACAGATACGCAGTATTTT
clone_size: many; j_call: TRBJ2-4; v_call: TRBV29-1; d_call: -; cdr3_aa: CSVFGGSGNIQYF; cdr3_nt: TGCAGCGTTTTTGGGGGGTCGGGAAACATTCAGTACTTC
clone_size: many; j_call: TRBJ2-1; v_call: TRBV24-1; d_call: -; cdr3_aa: CATSDGVGGGPRENEQFF; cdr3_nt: TGTGCCACCAGTGATGGGGTAGGGGGAGGGCCCAGGGAGAATGAGCAGTTCTTC
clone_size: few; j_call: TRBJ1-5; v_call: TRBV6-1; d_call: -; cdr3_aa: CASKRRATHNQPQHF; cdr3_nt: TGTGCCAGCAAACGAAGGGCCACCCACAATCAGCCCCAGCATTTT
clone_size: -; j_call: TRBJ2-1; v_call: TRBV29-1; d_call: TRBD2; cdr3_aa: CSAIAGGNEQFF; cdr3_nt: TGCAGCGCGATAGCGGGAGGAAATGAGCAGTTCTTC
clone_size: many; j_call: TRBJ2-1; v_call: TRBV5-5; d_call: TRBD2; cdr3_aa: CASTPGLAGVWQFF; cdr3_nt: TGTGCCAGCACTCCCGGACTAGCGGGGGTTTGGCAGTTCTTC
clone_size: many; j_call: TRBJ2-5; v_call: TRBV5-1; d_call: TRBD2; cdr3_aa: CASSFNLAGGPGRETQYF; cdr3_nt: TGCGCCAGCAGCTTCAACCTAGCGGGAGGGCCGGGTAGAGAGACCCAGTACTTC
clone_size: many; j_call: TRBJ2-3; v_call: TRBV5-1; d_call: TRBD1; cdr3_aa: CASSPLTGSSTDTQYF; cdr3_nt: TGCGCCAGCAGCCCTCTGACAGGGAGTAGCACAGATACGCAGTATTTT
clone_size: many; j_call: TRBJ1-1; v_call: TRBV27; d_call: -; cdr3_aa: CASSQNRLNTEAFF; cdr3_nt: TGTGCCAGCAGTCAAAACCGCCTGAACACTGAAGCTTTCTTT
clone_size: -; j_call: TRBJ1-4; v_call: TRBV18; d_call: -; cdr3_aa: CASSPTSTPGLFF; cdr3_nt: TGTGCCAGCTCACCGACATCAACTCCAGGACTGTTTTTT
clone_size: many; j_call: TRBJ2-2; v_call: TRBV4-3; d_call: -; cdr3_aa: CASSQESVPGTGELFF; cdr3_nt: TGCGCCAGCAGCCAAGAGTCTGTCCCCGGTACCGGGGAGCTGTTTTTT
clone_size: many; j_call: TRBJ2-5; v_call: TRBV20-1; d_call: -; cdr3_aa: CSARVDGARGTQYF; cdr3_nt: TGCAGTGCTAGAGTAGACGGAGCTAGGGGGACCCAGTACTTC
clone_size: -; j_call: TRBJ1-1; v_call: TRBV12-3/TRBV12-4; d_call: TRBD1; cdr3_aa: CASSLDNRGVTEAFF; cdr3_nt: TGTGCCAGCAGTTTAGATAACAGGGGTGTCACTGAAGCTTTCTTT
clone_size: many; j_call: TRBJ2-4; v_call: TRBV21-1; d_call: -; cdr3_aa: CASSKFRQENIQYF; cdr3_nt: TGTGCCAGCAGCAAATTTAGACAGGAAAACATTCAGTACTTC
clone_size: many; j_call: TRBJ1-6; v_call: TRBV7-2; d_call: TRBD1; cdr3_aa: CASRQADRTYNSPLHF; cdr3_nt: TGTGCCAGCAGACAAGCGGACAGGACCTATAATTCACCCCTCCACTTT
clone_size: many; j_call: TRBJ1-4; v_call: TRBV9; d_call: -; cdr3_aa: CASSETYQGQKLFF; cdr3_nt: TGTGCCAGCAGCGAGACTTACCAAGGGCAAAAACTGTTTTTT
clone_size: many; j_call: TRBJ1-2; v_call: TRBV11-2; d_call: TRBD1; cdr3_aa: CASSLDRPRQGETYGYTF; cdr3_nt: TGTGCCAGCAGCTTAGATCGCCCCCGGCAGGGGGAAACCTATGGCTACACCTTC
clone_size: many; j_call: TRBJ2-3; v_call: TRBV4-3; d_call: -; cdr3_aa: CASSLSALTDTQYF; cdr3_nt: TGCGCCAGCAGCCTTAGCGCACTCACAGATACGCAGTATTTT
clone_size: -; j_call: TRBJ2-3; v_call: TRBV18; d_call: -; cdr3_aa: CASSPSTNRDTQYF; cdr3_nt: TGTGCCAGCTCACCATCGACTAACAGAGATACGCAGTATTTT
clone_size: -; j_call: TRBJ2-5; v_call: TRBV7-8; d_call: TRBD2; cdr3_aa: CASSLTLAGETQYF; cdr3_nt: TGTGCCAGCAGCTTAACACTAGCGGGAGAGACCCAGTACTTC
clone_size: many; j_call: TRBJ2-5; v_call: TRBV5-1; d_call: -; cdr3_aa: CASSLASDVPKETQYF; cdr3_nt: TGCGCCAGCAGCTTGGCCTCGGACGTCCCAAAAGAGACCCAGTACTTC
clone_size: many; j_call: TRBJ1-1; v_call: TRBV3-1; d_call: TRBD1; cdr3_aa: CASSQLPTGDTEAFF; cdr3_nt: TGTGCCAGCAGCCAACTACCGACAGGGGACACTGAAGCTTTCTTT
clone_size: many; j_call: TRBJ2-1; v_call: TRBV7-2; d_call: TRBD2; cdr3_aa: CASSLGASGGEQFF; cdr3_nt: TGTGCCAGCAGCTTAGGTGCTAGCGGCGGGGAGCAGTTCTTC
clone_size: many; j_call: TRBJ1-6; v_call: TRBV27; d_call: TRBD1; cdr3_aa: CASRRTGGNNSPLHF; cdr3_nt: TGTGCCAGCCGACGGACAGGGGGAAATAATTCACCCCTCCACTTT
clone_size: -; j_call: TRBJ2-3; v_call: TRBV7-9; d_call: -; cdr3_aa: CASSWGGRADTQYF; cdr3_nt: TGTGCCAGCAGTTGGGGAGGTCGGGCAGATACGCAGTATTTT
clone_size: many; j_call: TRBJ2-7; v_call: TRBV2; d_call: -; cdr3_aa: CASRGRTLTYEQYF; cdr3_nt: TGTGCCAGCAGAGGGAGGACACTTACATACGAGCAGTACTTC